Following are 25 T cell receptor beta chains from one sample sequenced in a study of T-cell reconstitution after alpha-beta-depleted transplantation in children (dated by TCRdb to 2016 to 2017). This sample's treatment or condition label indicates: allogeneic hematopoietic cell transplantation with graft depleted of TCRalphabeta T cells and CD19 B cells. Library creation used PCR. Sequencing was carried out with an Illumina HiSeq 2500. TCR library preparation used molecular barcoding, with unique molecular identifiers applied to normalize quantification of the TCRbeta repertoire. TCRdb reprocessed the public reads (quality trimming at Q25 with fastp, clone calling with MiXCR) and kept in-frame beta chains. Identical CDR3 proteins give one entry, which carries the most common genes and DNA. For this sample the table gives 610,000 or so distinct CDR3 sequences, of which roughly a quarter were detected only once. Under 45% of the sample is taken by the ten largest.

This sample comprised PBMCs, obtained before TCRalphabeta/CD19-depleted stem cell transplant. These receptors were taken from a boy younger than two with Wiskott-Aldrich syndrome, due to receive a stem cell transplant.

The V call is TRBV6-2 or TRBV6-3, the J call TRBJ2-1, with 8 positions matching TRBD2. With 2 bases clipped from V and 4 bases from J, the junction kept 4 bases outside the gene matches. The length of the CDR3 is 15 residues. In germline, CDR1 is MNHEY, CDR2 SVGEGT. The CDR3 protein is CASSYVGTRYNEQFF. The CDR3 DNA reads as TGTGCCAGCAGTTACGTCGGGACTAGATACAATGAGCAGTTCTTC.

The gene calls are TRBV3-1 and TRBJ2-3; 8 bases are a match to TRBD2. Germline lookup yields CDR1 LGHDT and CDR2 YNNKEL (reference sequence). The CDR3 totals 17 residues. J gave up 5 bases and V 1 base, and 11 bases lay outside the gene matches. The CDR3, as DNA: TGTGCCAGCAGCCAAGCTCACTGGGCGGGAGGTGGAGATACGCAGTATTTT. This translates into CASSQAHWAGGGDTQYF.

The chain links TRBV28 to TRBJ2-1; 7 nucleotides align to TRBD2. This CDR3 has 16 amino acids. Germline trimming cut 8 bases from V and 6 bases from J; bases unmatched to any gene: 16. In germline, CDR1 is MDHEN, CDR2 SYDVKM. As DNA, the CDR3 is TGTGCCAGCGTCCGATCATCGGGTGGGAGGGGCAATGAGCAGTTCTTC. This sequence encodes CASVRSSGGRGNEQFF.

V gene TRBV5-1 combines with J gene TRBJ2-1; D assignment may be TRBD1 or TRBD2 (5 bases each). Trimming took 4 bases from V and 6 from J, leaving 20 bases between them. The germline gives CDR1 SGHRS, CDR2 YFSETQ. The CDR3 runs 16 residues. The CDR3 DNA reads TGCGCCAGCAGCCTCAAGGGCGGGCCTCAGGGCAATGAGCAGTTCTTC. It is translated as CASSLKGGPQGNEQFF.

This clonotype was counted a few times. The chain recombines TRBV2 with TRBJ2-6, with D perhaps assigned TRBD1 or TRBD2 (6 bases each). CDR1 is SNHLY and CDR2 is FYNNEI in the germline V gene. The length of the CDR3 is 17 residues. The V and J ends lost 4 bases and 4 bases respectively, with 17 bases between them. The CDR3, as DNA: TGTGCCAGCAGTGCGCGATGGGGGGCGTCCGGGGCCAACGTCCTGACTTTC. As protein: CASSARWGASGANVLTF.

The rearrangement joins TRBV6-1 to TRBJ2-3; D gene ambiguous. Looked up from germline, CDR1 is MNHNS and CDR2 is SASEGT. The V end was cut by 0 bases, the J end by 6 bases, with 7 bases between. The CDR3 totals 13 residues. The CDR3 DNA follows: TGTGCCAGCAGTGAAGCTCGTGGGGATACGCAGTATTTT. This translates into CASSEARGDTQYF.

V gene TRBV12-3 or TRBV12-4 combines with J gene TRBJ2-2; no clear D. V lost 7 bases and J lost 4, with 16 bases in between. CDR3 length: 15 amino acids. In DNA, the CDR3 is TGTGCCAGCACCCTGGCGGCGGCCAGCACCGGGGAGCTGTTTTTT. Translation gives CASTLAAASTGELFF.

V usage is TRBV5-1 and J usage is TRBJ2-3; D is perhaps TRBD2 (6 bases). Trimming cost V 0 bases and J 8 bases, with 7 bases left between them. This CDR3 has 12 amino acids. Germline-derived CDR1 and CDR2 are SGHRS and YFSETQ. CDR3 protein: CASSLAEGTQYF. The CDR3 region has the DNA TGCGCCAGCAGCTTGGCGGAGGGTACGCAGTATTTT.

The CDR3 is CASSPGRSVSTDTQYF. The DNA for the CDR3 is TGCGCCAGCAGCCCTGGAAGATCGGTGAGCACAGATACGCAGTATTTT. The J gene is TRBJ2-3, the V gene TRBV5-1; D uncertain. The germline V gene encodes CDR1 SGHRS and CDR2 YFSETQ. This CDR3 is built from 16 residues. V was trimmed by 4 bases and J by 0 bases, leaving 15 bases between them. Full variable domain (rest looked up from reference TRBV5-1 and TRBJ2-3): KAGVTQTPRYLIKTRGQQVTLSCSPISGHRSVSWYQQTPGQGLQFLFEYFSETQRNKGNFPGRFSGRQFSNSRSEMNVSTLELGDSALYLCASSPGRSVSTDTQYFGPGTRLTVL.

This clonotype was picked up a small number of times. The rearrangement links TRBV5-1 to TRBJ2-3; TRBD1 might be the D (5 bases). CDR3 length: 13 residues. Germline lookup yields CDR1 SGHRS and CDR2 YFSETQ. Trimming took off 0 bases at V and 3 bases at J, with 5 bases between the two ends. The CDR3 nucleotides read TGCGCCAGCAGCTTGGGACAGACAGATACGCAGTATTTT. This translates into CASSLGQTDTQYF.

The genes are TRBV5-5 and TRBJ1-5; D possibly corresponds to TRBD1 (5 bases). Germline V gene lookup returns CDR1 SGHKS and CDR2 YYEKEE (reference sequence). V was clipped by 1 base and J by 3 bases, with 11 bases between them. The CDR3 length is 15 residues. The CDR3, as DNA: TGTGCCAGCAGCTTGAGAGGGGCACTCAATCAGCCCCAGCATTTT. It is translated as CASSLRGALNQPQHF.

The CDR3 is CASSSFLATNEKLFF. The CDR3 DNA reads TGTGCCAGCAGTTCCTTCCTGGCAACTAATGAAAAACTGTTTTTT. The rearrangement links TRBV27 to TRBJ1-4; D remains ambiguous. This CDR3 region has 15 residues. Looked up from germline, CDR1 is MNHEY and CDR2 is SMNVEV (reference sequence). V lost 4 bases, J lost 0 bases, and 9 bases lay in between.

The V and J genes are TRBV20-1 and TRBJ2-1, with TRBD2 matching 8 bases. V lost 5 bases to trimming and J lost 3 bases; unmatched junction nucleotides: 9. The germline CDR1 and CDR2 sequences are DFQATT and SNEGSKA (reference sequence). This CDR3 spans 15 amino acids. The CDR3 sequence is CSAPLAGGLYNEQFF. The DNA for the CDR3 is TGCAGTGCTCCCTTGGCGGGAGGCCTCTACAATGAGCAGTTCTTC.

The rearrangement joins TRBV5-1 to TRBJ1-3; TRBD1 matches at 9 bases. Trimming removed 1 base from V and 2 bases from J; junction bases left unmatched: 1. The CDR3 consists of 15 residues. Germline CDR1 SGHRS, CDR2 YFSETQ. The DNA of the CDR3 is TGCGCCAGCAGCTTGACAGGGGGCACTGGAAACACCATATATTTT. Its translation: CASSLTGGTGNTIYF.

This clonotype was found a few times. The chain carries TRBV5-1 and TRBJ1-1; D is unclear. The ends were cut back, 5 bases at V and 0 bases at J, with 11 bases in the middle. Per germline, CDR1 SGHRS and CDR2 YFSETQ. This CDR3 is built from 14 residues. CDR3 nucleotides: TGCGCCAGCAGACCCTGGAGCCTGAACACTGAAGCTTTCTTT. It translates to CASRPWSLNTEAFF.

This clonotype was recorded a few times. J is TRBJ2-2 and V is TRBV6-2 or TRBV6-3; 11 bases align to TRBD2. From germline, CDR1 is MNHEY and CDR2 SVGEGT. Unmatched junction bases numbered 22, after V lost 5 bases and J lost 5 bases. This CDR3 is 21 amino acids long. The CDR3 nucleotides are TGTGCCAGCAGTCCTACAGGGGGCGCGATAGCGGGAGGGCCCAGGACCGGGGAGCTGTTTTTT. It encodes CASSPTGGAIAGGPRTGELFF.

This clonotype has at least ten counts. The chain has TRBV20-1 and TRBJ2-3, with D hard to call. Trimming cost V 3 bases and J 1 base, with 8 bases left between them. Germline-derived CDR1 and CDR2 are DFQATT and SNEGSKA (reference sequence). The CDR3 is 13 amino acids. CDR3 sequence (DNA): TGCAGTGCTAGGGTGGCCGGCACAGATACGCAGTATTTT. Its translation: CSARVAGTDTQYF.

The V and J genes are TRBV6-5 and TRBJ2-7; TRBD1 agrees at 9 bases. The CDR3 is 16 amino acids. Unmatched junction bases numbered 12, after V lost 6 bases and J lost 3 bases. The germline CDR1 and CDR2 sequences are MNHEY and SVGAGI. The CDR3 is CASRLVQGAELYEQYF. As DNA, the CDR3 is TGTGCCAGCAGACTCGTACAGGGGGCAGAGCTCTACGAGCAGTACTTC.

This rearrangement joins TRBV19 to TRBJ1-1; D may be TRBD1 (5 bases). CDR3 length: 15 amino acids. CDR1 is LNHDA, CDR2 SQIVND, per germline (reference sequence). Trimming took off 3 bases at V and 1 base at J, with 12 bases between the two ends. Here the CDR3 DNA reads TGTGCCAGTAGTATCGGTGGAAGGGGGAACACTGAAGCTTTCTTT. Translation: CASSIGGRGNTEAFF.

The chain links TRBV10-3 to TRBJ2-1, with 9 bases matching TRBD2. The CDR3 totals 15 residues. Germline V gene data show CDR1 as ENHRY and CDR2 as SYGVKD. With 0 bases clipped from V and 7 bases from J, the junction kept 4 bases outside the gene matches. The CDR3 DNA reads as TGTGCCATCAGTGAGTCGGCGGGAGGGCCGAATGAGCAGTTCTTC. Its translation: CAISESAGGPNEQFF.

This clonotype was counted only a few times. CDR3 amino acids: CASSLDYNSPLHF. In DNA, the CDR3 is TGCGCCAGCAGCTTGGACTATAATTCACCCCTCCACTTT. The chain combines TRBV5-1 with TRBJ1-6; D not resolved. This CDR3 spans 13 amino acids. Germline V gene lookup returns CDR1 SGHRS and CDR2 YFSETQ. Trimming took off 0 bases at V and 3 bases at J, with 1 base between the two ends.

This clonotype was seen more than once but under ten times. The rearrangement uses TRBV11-2 and TRBJ2-1, with D maybe TRBD1 (6 bases). Trimming pared 1 base from V and 7 bases from J, leaving 14 bases between. There are 15 residues in the CDR3. CDR1 and CDR2 from the germline V gene are SGHAT and FQNNGV. CDR3 residues: CASSLGRGHLNEQFF. The CDR3 DNA reads as TGTGCCAGCAGCTTAGGCAGGGGCCACTTAAATGAGCAGTTCTTC.

This clonotype was found a few times. The V and J genes are TRBV5-1 and TRBJ1-1; weak D call: TRBD1 (5 bases). This CDR3 spans 16 amino acids. Per the germline V gene, CDR1 is SGHRS and CDR2 is YFSETQ. The V end lost 4 bases, the J end lost 3 bases, and 19 bases lay between the germline ends. The CDR3 here is CASSPQGGALDTEAFF. CDR3 coding DNA: TGCGCCAGCAGCCCGCAGGGAGGGGCTCTGGACACTGAAGCTTTCTTT.

This clonotype was detected only a few times. Its ends do not fully match the called genes, so a read error is possible. The V gene is TRBV20-1, the J gene TRBJ2-1; TRBD2 matches at 10 bases. This CDR3 comprises 15 residues. CDR1 is DFQATT and CDR2 is SNEGSKA in the germline V gene (reference sequence). The CDR3: CSARLVLAGAGNELF. For the CDR3, the DNA is TGCAGTGCTCGCCTTGTCCTAGCGGGAGCAGGTAATGAGCTCTTC.

This clonotype was observed many times. The rearrangement links TRBV5-1 to TRBJ2-5; D perhaps matches TRBD1 (5 bases). The V gene lost 5 bases and the J gene lost 5 bases, with 13 bases spanning the gap. Germline V CDR1 and CDR2: SGHRS, YFSETQ. This CDR3 is built from 13 residues. The CDR3 DNA reads as TGCGCCAGCAGGACAGCACCGGTGGAGACCCAGTACTTC. Amino acid sequence: CASRTAPVETQYF.